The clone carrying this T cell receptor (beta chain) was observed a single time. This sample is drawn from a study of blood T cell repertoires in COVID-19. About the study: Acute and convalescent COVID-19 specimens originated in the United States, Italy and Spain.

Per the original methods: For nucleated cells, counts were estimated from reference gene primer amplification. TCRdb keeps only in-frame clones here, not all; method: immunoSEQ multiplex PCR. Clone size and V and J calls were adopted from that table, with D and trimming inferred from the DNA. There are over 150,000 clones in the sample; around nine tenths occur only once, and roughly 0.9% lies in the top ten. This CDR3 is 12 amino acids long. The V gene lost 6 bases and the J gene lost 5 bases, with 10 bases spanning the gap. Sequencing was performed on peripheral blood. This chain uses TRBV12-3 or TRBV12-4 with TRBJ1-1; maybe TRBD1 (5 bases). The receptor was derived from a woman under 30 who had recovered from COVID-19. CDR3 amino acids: CASSRRGTEAFF. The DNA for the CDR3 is TGTGCCAGCAGCCGGCGGGGGACTGAAGCTTTCTTT.